The source of this T cell receptor beta chain is a study of OX40 agonist ivuxolimab in advanced cancers. Across the whole study: Ivuxolimab, an antibody that agonizes OX40 (CD134), was administered to the patients. The study reported partial responses in three patients: one hepatocellular carcinoma, two cutaneous melanoma.

Study results and limitations: At 0.1 to 3.0 mg/kg, CD4+ and CD8+ blood T cells expanded clonally by week 6.

The method was immunoSEQ multiplex PCR; TCRdb's version includes in-frame clones alone and lacks a portion of them. The sample holds 80,000 or so clones, around 87% seen once. About this clone itself: Its antigen is unidentified.

CDR3 size: 13 residues. CDR1 SEHNR and CDR2 FQNEAQ come from the germline V gene (reference sequence). With 3 bases clipped from V and 7 bases from J, the junction kept 3 bases outside the gene matches. The starting material was CD4+ or CD8+ T cells sorted from blood, obtained in a trial of the OX40 agonist ivuxolimab. This TCR derives from an adult with an advanced solid tumor such as melanoma, head and neck, liver or kidney cancer. The chain uses TRBV7-9 and TRBJ1-5; TRBD1 agrees at 7 bases. In DNA, the CDR3 is TGTGCCAGCAGCTTCGACAGGGCACAGCCCCAGCATTTT. This gives the protein CASSFDRAQPQHF.